This record covers a single T cell receptor (beta chain). Its target is unknown. This sample is drawn from a study of cytomegalovirus exposure and HLA in healthy donors. Study background: Previous work identified 100 million or so unique TCR beta sequences from some 170 million T cells. Study observations and caveats: The authors excluded some V segments, including TRBV6-2 and TRBV6-3, as indistinguishable.

Germline V gene data show CDR1 as SGHVS and CDR2 as FQNEAQ. With 5 bases clipped from V and 4 bases from J, the junction kept 10 bases outside the gene matches. The CDR3 length is 16 residues. Primers included in the PCR were 60 Vbeta and 13 Jbeta primers. Libraries were prepared by immunoSEQ multiplex PCR; TCRdb keeps only in-frame clonotypes and omits some of them. The data show fewer than 250,000 clones, 82% seen once. This chain uses TRBV7-8 with TRBJ1-2; TRBD1 aligns across 10 bases. The sequenced sample was PBMCs. This receptor was taken from a man aged 40-50 years in good health and CMV-seropositive. The CDR3, as DNA: TGTGCCAGCAGCGGGACATCGGGGACAGGGGCCTATGGCTACACCTTC. It encodes CASSGTSGTGAYGYTF.